This T cell receptor beta chain emerged from a study of blood T cell repertoires in COVID-19. Study summary: Material from acute and convalescent COVID-19 was sourced from the United States, Italy and Spain. Nucleic acid was either cDNA or gDNA, and it came from T cells, B-cell-depleted T cells, or PBMCs.

How the authors handled the data: For nucleated cells, counts were estimated from reference gene primer amplification. Measured with immunoSEQ multiplex PCR; TCRdb has only the in-frame clones, and not every one. Clonal size and the V and J genes are those of that table, whereas D and trimming came from the DNA. The sample includes 380,000 or so clones, 89% seen only once; the top ten take more than 0.95%. This CDR3 contains 14 residues. From germline, CDR1 is SGHNT and CDR2 YENEEA. With 2 bases removed from V and 8 bases from J, the gap between germline ends came to 13 bases. The rearrangement joins TRBV11-3 to TRBJ2-1; D not resolved. The source material was peripheral blood. This receptor was obtained from a man between 40 and 49 years old with acute or convalescent COVID-19. CDR3 in DNA: TGTGCCAGCAGCTTATTTCGAGGAATGGATGAGCAGTTCTTC. Translated, it gives CASSLFRGMDEQFF. Supplemented by reference TRBV11-3 and TRBJ2-1, the full variable domain reads EAGVVQSPRYKIIEKKQPVAFWCNPISGHNTLYWYLQNLGQGPELLIRYENEEAVDDSQLPKDRFSAERLKGVDSTLKIQPAELGDSAVYLCASSLFRGMDEQFFGPGTRLTVL.